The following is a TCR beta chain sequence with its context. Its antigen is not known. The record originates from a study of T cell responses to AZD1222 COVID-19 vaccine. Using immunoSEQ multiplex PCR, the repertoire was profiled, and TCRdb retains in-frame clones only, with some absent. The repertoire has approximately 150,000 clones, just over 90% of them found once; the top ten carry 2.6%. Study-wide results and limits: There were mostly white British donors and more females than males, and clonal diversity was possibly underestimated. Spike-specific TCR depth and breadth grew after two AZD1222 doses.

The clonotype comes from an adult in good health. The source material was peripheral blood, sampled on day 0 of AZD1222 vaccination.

The CDR3 sequence: CASSPAPGDYEQYF. The DNA of the CDR3 is TGTGCCAGCAGCCCAGCGCCAGGGGACTACGAGCAGTACTTC. The chain recombines TRBV5-6 with TRBJ2-7; TRBD1 might be the D (6 bases). V was shortened by 4 bases and J by 3 bases, with 14 bases between the two germline ends. The length of the CDR3 is 14 residues. CDR1 is SGHDT and CDR2 is YYEEEE in the germline V gene.